Following are 7 T cell receptor beta chains from one sample sequenced in a study of CD8+ T cells in alopecia areata. Sample treatment: oral pan-JAK inhibitor, 5-10 mg twice daily. cDNA serving as the sequencing template came from extracted, reverse transcribed RNA. Clones were sequenced by immunoSEQ multiplex PCR, and TCRdb holds only the in-frame ones, with some missing. The sample consists of roughly 200,000 clones, roughly three fifths of them appearing once. Sequenced material: CD8+ T cells sorted from blood, taken at week 24, from a patient treated with tofacitinib. These receptors were obtained from a human donor with alopecia areata.

Concerning this clone: This sample also contains other DNA sequences that code for the same CDR3. The rearrangement joins TRBV5-6 to TRBJ1-5, with D unresolved. The germline V gene has CDR1 SGHDT and CDR2 YYEEEE. Trimming stripped 2 bases from V and 1 base from J, with 1 base between. CDR3 length: 12 amino acids. This CDR3 reads CASSLSNQPQHF. As DNA, the CDR3 is TGTGCCAGCAGCTTAAGCAATCAGCCCCAGCATTTT.

The chain recombines TRBV5-1 with TRBJ2-7; 7 bases agree with TRBD1. Germline assignment: CDR1 SGHRS and CDR2 YFSETQ. This CDR3 contains 13 residues. J was trimmed by 1 base and V by 4 bases; bases with no gene match: 2. CDR3 DNA sequence: TGCGCCAGCAGCCCGACAGGGTCCTACGAGCAGTACTTC. Amino acids: CASSPTGSYEQYF.

This clone came up a few times. V is TRBV7-9 and J is TRBJ2-7, with a tentative D call TRBD1 (6 bases). The CDR3 has 15 amino acids. The V gene's germline CDR1 is SEHNR and CDR2 FQNEAQ (reference sequence). The germline V and J ends were trimmed by 4 bases and 5 bases, with 18 bases remaining between them. The CDR3 spells CASSYPQGIQDEQYF. CDR3 bases: TGTGCCAGCAGCTACCCTCAGGGGATTCAGGACGAGCAGTACTTC.

J is TRBJ2-7 and V is TRBV7-9; maybe TRBD1 (6 bases). V was cut by 5 bases and J by 3 bases, with 11 bases left in between. The germline CDR1 and CDR2 sequences are SEHNR and FQNEAQ (reference sequence). There are 13 residues in the CDR3. This chain's CDR3 is CASSEIGGYEQYF. CDR3 bases: TGTGCCAGCAGCGAAATAGGGGGCTACGAGCAGTACTTC.

This clone was observed a few times. One end of the junction is discordant with germline, which a read error may explain. CDR3 in amino acids: CASSSDGTMIF. CDR3 bases: TGCGCCAGCAGCTCTGACGGGACTATGATTTTC. This chain uses TRBV5-1 with TRBJ2-7, with 7 bases aligning to TRBD2. The V gene's germline CDR1 is SGHRS and CDR2 YFSETQ. The CDR3 runs 11 residues.

The chain links TRBV28 to TRBJ1-5; no clear D gene. This CDR3 comprises 16 residues. V was pared by 7 bases and J by 6 bases, with 22 bases between. Germline V CDR1 and CDR2: MDHEN, SYDVKM. The CDR3 here is CASINLVPGSGQPQHF. The CDR3 DNA reads TGTGCCAGCATTAACCTTGTCCCGGGATCGGGTCAGCCCCAGCATTTT.

This clone showed up just a few times. The V call is TRBV30, the J call TRBJ1-5; D not certain. Trimming shortened V by 2 bases and J by 6 bases, and 14 bases separated the two germline ends. Germline V CDR1 and CDR2: GTSNPN, SVGIG (reference sequence). The CDR3 has 14 amino acids. CDR3 region: CAWSPEKASQPQHF. Here the CDR3 DNA reads TGTGCCTGGAGTCCAGAAAAGGCAAGTCAGCCCCAGCATTTT.